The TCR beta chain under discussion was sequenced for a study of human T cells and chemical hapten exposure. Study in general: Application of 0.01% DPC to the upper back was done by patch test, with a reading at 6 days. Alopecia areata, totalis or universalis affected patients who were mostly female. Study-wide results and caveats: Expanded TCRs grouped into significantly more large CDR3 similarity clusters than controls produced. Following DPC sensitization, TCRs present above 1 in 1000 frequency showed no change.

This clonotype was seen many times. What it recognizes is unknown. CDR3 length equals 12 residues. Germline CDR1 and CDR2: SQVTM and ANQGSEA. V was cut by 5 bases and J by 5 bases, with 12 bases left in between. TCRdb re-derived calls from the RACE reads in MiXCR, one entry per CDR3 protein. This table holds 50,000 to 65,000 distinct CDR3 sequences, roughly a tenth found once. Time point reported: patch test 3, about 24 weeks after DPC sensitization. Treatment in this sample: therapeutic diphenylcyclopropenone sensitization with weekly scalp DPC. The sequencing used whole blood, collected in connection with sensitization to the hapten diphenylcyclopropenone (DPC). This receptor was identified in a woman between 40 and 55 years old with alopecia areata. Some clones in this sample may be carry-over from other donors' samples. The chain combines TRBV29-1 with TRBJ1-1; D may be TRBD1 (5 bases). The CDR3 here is CSVRGVLTEAFF. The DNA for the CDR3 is TGCAGCGTTCGGGGGGTGTTAACTGAAGCTTTCTTT.